Listed here is a single TCR beta chain. What it recognizes is unknown. For TCR beta, libraries came from iRepertoire HTBI primers and Arm-PCR of CDR3 regions. MiXCR, run by TCRdb on the multiplex PCR reads, gives a single entry per CDR3 protein. The data hold 400,000 to 500,000 distinct CDR3 sequences, with less than 25% observed a single time. This record comes from a study of regulatory T cells in long-lasting Graves disease. Germline lookup yields CDR1 KGHDR and CDR2 SFDVKD. V dropped 4 bases and J dropped 2; count of bases not matched to a gene: 10. The CDR3 sequence is 16 residues long. Time point described: persistent/refractory GD, antithyroid drugs over 5 years with positive TRAb. RNA isolated from PBMCs was used to make the TCR library. The study's findings and limits: Persistent-disease Graves' patients showed less TCR diversity than new cases. The sample size was small, and this may have reduced accuracy.

The chain has TRBV24-1 and TRBJ2-7; TRBD1 aligns across 7 bases. This sample comprised peripheral blood mononuclear cells (PBMCs), obtained when the disease was refractory, from a patient treated with antithyroid drugs. This sequence originates from a female donor with Graves disease. The CDR3 sequence: CATSDSTGTAPYEQYF. CDR3 coding DNA: TGTGCCACCAGTGACTCAACCGGGACAGCTCCCTACGAGCAGTACTTC.